This T cell receptor (beta chain) appears in the sequencing data of a study of cytomegalovirus exposure and HLA in healthy donors. General study findings and limits: Some V segments, including TRBV6-2 and TRBV6-3, were excluded as indistinguishable. Versus the approximately 700-donor mean, an Asian-associated ancestry cluster reportedly showed fewer N-insertions in a later analysis. Later, TCR association rates were found to vary by HLA locus, highest for DRB1 and lowest for HLA-C.

This CDR3 is 16 amino acids long. Trimming left V 2 bases short and J 4 bases short, with 19 bases between. Germline loops: CDR1 SGHDT, CDR2 YYEEEE. The PCR employed 60 Vbeta primers together with 13 Jbeta primers. Profiled with immunoSEQ multiplex PCR; TCRdb holds only in-frame clones, not every one. The table lists 120,000 or so clones, approximately 68% of them singletons, with about 1.5% in the top ten. Healthy donors of bone marrow made up the group. With regard to this clone: Its antigen is not known.

This sequence joins TRBV5-6 and TRBJ2-7, with D maybe TRBD2 (6 bases). The clonotype comes from a man aged 30 to 39 in good health and CMV-seropositive. Sequencing used PBMCs. As DNA, the CDR3 is TGTGCCAGCAGCTTCCAAAGACTAGGCACTAAATACGAGCAGTACTTC. The encoded protein is CASSFQRLGTKYEQYF.